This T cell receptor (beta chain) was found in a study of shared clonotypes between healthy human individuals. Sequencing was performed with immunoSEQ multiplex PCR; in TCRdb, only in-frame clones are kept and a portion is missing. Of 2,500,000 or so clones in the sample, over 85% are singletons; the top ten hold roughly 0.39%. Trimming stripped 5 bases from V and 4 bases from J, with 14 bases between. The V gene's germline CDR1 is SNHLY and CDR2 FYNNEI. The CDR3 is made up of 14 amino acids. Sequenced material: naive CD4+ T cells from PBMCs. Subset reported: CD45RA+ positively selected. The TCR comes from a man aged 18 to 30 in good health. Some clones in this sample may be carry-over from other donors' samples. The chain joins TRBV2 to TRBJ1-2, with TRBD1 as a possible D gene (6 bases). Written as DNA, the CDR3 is TGTGCCAGCAGTAGGACACAGGGATCCTATGGCTACACCTTC. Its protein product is CASSRTQGSYGYTF.